Listed below are T cell receptor beta chains from one sample, sequenced in a study of blood T cell repertoires in COVID-19. The protocol was immunoSEQ multiplex PCR, while the TCRdb copy is restricted to in-frame clones and leaves out a portion. The sample gives some 340,000 clones, more than 85% of which show up once; 3.9% is in the top ten. Sequencing used PBMCs or T cells enriched from blood (not recorded which). The receptor source for this set is a woman aged 25 to 39 who had been exposed to COVID-19. The CDR3 runs from the conserved cysteine through the conserved F or W. A D gene is named only where the DNA matches it firmly. Expanded clones are given a class, and other clones once, few, many or no size at all.

>-|-|TRBV30|TRBJ1-6
CAWSVILILGDWNSPLHF
TGTGCCTGGAGTGTGATTTTAATTTTAGGGGATTGGAATTCACCCCTCCACTTT
>TRBD1|-|TRBV4-2|TRBJ1-2
CASSQAQGPAGYTF
TGTGCCAGCAGCCAAGCACAGGGGCCGGCGGGCTACACCTTC
>TRBD2|-|TRBV5-4|TRBJ2-7
CASSERGGDEQYF
TGTGCCAGCTCCGAGCGGGGGGGCGACGAGCAGTACTTC
>-|once|TRBV9|TRBJ2-3
CASSVATTASTDTQYF
TGTGCCAGCAGCGTAGCTACCACCGCTAGCACAGATACGCAGTATTTT
>TRBD1|-|TRBV30|TRBJ1-3
CAWTPGTGGNTIYF
TGTGCCTGGACACCCGGGACAGGGGGAAACACCATATATTTT
>TRBD1|-|TRBV27|TRBJ1-2
CASSWRQGPHGYTF
TGTGCCAGCAGTTGGAGACAGGGGCCCCATGGCTACACCTTC
>TRBD1|-|TRBV9|TRBJ1-2
CASSGRTGGIFNYGYTF
TGTGCCAGCAGCGGCCGGACAGGGGGGATATTTAACTATGGCTACACCTTC
>-|-|TRBV19|TRBJ2-7
CASSSRDKQYF
TGTGCCAGTAGTTCCCGGGACAAGCAGTACTTC
>TRBD1|-|TRBV19|TRBJ2-2
CASSIRQGFWNTGELFF
TGTGCCAGTAGTATACGACAGGGGTTCTGGAACACCGGGGAGCTGTTTTTT
>TRBD2|-|TRBV4-1|TRBJ2-7
CASSNSGGGGEQYF
TGCGCCAGCAGCAACAGCGGTGGCGGGGGGGAGCAGTACTTC
>TRBD1|-|TRBV4-3|TRBJ1-2
CASSQAAGTGTYGYTF
TGCGCCAGCAGCCAAGCCGCCGGGACAGGGACCTATGGCTACACCTTC
>-|-|TRBV3-1/TRBV3-2|TRBJ2-7
CASSQRGGTYEQYF
TGTGCCAGCAGCCAAAGGGGGGGAACCTACGAGCAGTACTTC
>-|once|TRBV5-1|TRBJ2-1
CASSLSPSYNEQFF
TGCGCCAGCAGCTTGTCTCCCTCCTACAATGAGCAGTTCTTC
>-|once|TRBV24-1|TRBJ1-2
CATSDAAGDPNYGYTF
TGTGCCACCAGTGATGCCGCAGGGGACCCTAACTATGGCTACACCTTC
>TRBD2|-|TRBV7-3|TRBJ2-3
CASSPPGGGAETQYF
TGTGCCAGCAGCCCGCCGGGCGGGGGGGCCGAGACGCAGTATTTT
>TRBD1|-|TRBV7-3|TRBJ1-1
CASSPGGGEAFF
TGTGCCAGCAGCCCAGGGGGTGGTGAAGCTTTCTTT
>TRBD1|-|TRBV6-5|TRBJ1-3
CASSLQGVAGNTIYF
TGTGCCAGCAGTCTACAGGGGGTCGCTGGAAACACCATATATTTT
>-|-|TRBV7-9|TRBJ2-3
CASSLLALDTQYF
TGTGCCAGCAGCTTACTAGCCTTAGATACGCAGTATTTT
>TRBD1|-|TRBV19|TRBJ1-5
CASRLRGQGNQPQHF
TGTGCCAGTCGATTGAGGGGGCAAGGGAATCAGCCCCAGCATTTT
>-|-|TRBV9|TRBJ1-2
CASSGPRGKGYTF
TGTGCCAGCAGCGGGCCAAGGGGAAAAGGCTACACCTTC
>TRBD1|-|TRBV7-9|TRBJ1-2
CASSSGQGLNYGYTF
TGTGCCAGCAGCTCTGGACAGGGTCTGAACTATGGCTACACCTTC
>-|once|TRBV27|TRBJ1-5
CASSFGTGSNQPQHF
TGTGCCAGCAGTTTTGGAACGGGAAGCAATCAGCCCCAGCATTTT
>TRBD1|-|TRBV19|TRBJ1-1
CASKSGDREAFF
TGTGCCAGTAAGTCCGGGGACAGGGAGGCTTTCTTT
>-|-|TRBV7-2|TRBJ1-2
CASSLATGGGYTF
TGTGCCAGCAGCTTAGCGACGGGTGGCGGCTACACCTTC
>-|once|TRBV7-8|TRBJ1-2
CASSRGSHYGYTF
TGTGCCAGCAGCCGGGGGAGCCACTATGGCTACACCTTC
>-|-|TRBV9|TRBJ2-3
CASSVEVGGSTDTQYF
TGTGCCAGCAGCGTAGAGGTGGGGGGAAGCACAGATACGCAGTATTTT
>TRBD2|-|TRBV19|TRBJ2-2
CASSPRTSGGLNTGELFF
TGTGCCAGTAGTCCTCGGACTAGCGGGGGGTTAAACACCGGGGAGCTGTTTTTT
>-|-|TRBV20-1|TRBJ1-2
CSKLGDGYTF
TGCAGCAAGCTCGGGGATGGCTACACCTTC
>TRBD2|-|TRBV7-2|TRBJ2-7
CASSLVASGYTYEQYF
TGTGCCAGCAGCTTAGTTGCTAGCGGGTATACCTACGAGCAGTACTTC
>-|-|TRBV19|TRBJ2-6
CASSRTGTGANVLTF
TGTGCCAGTAGTAGAACAGGGACTGGGGCCAACGTCCTGACTTTC
>TRBD2|-|TRBV29-1|TRBJ2-3
CSVGGGGTDTQYF
TGCAGCGTTGGCGGGGGTGGTACAGATACGCAGTATTTT
>TRBD1|-|TRBV19|TRBJ1-2
CASSIGAGQGDDGYTF
TGTGCCAGTAGTATAGGAGCCGGACAGGGCGATGATGGCTACACCTTC
>-|-|TRBV9|TRBJ2-5
CASSAGYDWETQYF
TGTGCCAGCAGCGCAGGGTACGATTGGGAGACCCAGTACTTC
>-|few|TRBV12-2|TRBJ1-2
CASRLGLGLILIYGYTF
TGTGCAAGTCGCTTAGGACTGGGTTTAATCTTAATCTATGGCTACACCTTC
>-|-|TRBV6-1|TRBJ1-1
CASSEYRLNTEAFF
TGTGCCAGCAGTGAGTACAGGTTGAACACTGAAGCTTTCTTT
>-|-|TRBV2|TRBJ1-4
CASTGGFPGTGSFF
TGTGCCAGCACCGGGGGGTTCCCTGGCACTGGCTCGTTTTTT
>-|-|TRBV6-2/TRBV6-3|TRBJ1-5
CASSPRGGNQPQHF
TGTGCCAGCAGTCCGAGGGGAGGGAATCAGCCCCAGCATTTT
>TRBD2|-|TRBV5-4|TRBJ2-3
CASSFREFRGGGTDTQYF
TGTGCCAGCAGCTTTAGAGAGTTTCGGGGGGGCGGCACAGATACGCAGTATTTT
>-|-|TRBV5-1|TRBJ2-7
CASSWGRPPLDEQYF
TGCGCCAGCAGCTGGGGGCGACCACCCCTAGACGAGCAGTACTTC
>-|-|TRBV28|TRBJ2-5
CASSPGGGVETQYF
TGTGCCAGCAGCCCCGGAGGGGGCGTCGAGACCCAGTACTTC
>-|-|TRBV27|TRBJ1-5
CASRVSGSQPQHF
TGTGCCAGCAGGGTCTCTGGGAGTCAGCCCCAGCATTTT
>-|-|TRBV7-8|TRBJ2-2
CASSLGPSEVNTGELFF
TGTGCCAGCAGCTTAGGACCTAGCGAGGTGAACACCGGGGAGCTGTTTTTT
>-|-|TRBV7-9|TRBJ2-3
CASSLDGNRGTDTQYF
TGTGCCAGCAGCTTAGACGGAAACAGGGGCACAGATACGCAGTATTTT
>-|-|TRBV2|TRBJ1-2
CASSESPPHGYTF
TGTGCCAGCAGTGAAAGCCCACCTCATGGCTACACCTTC
>-|-|TRBV4-1|TRBJ1-5
CASSPGGGPQHF
TGCGCCAGCAGTCCGGGGGGCGGGCCCCAGCATTTT
>-|-|TRBV2|TRBJ1-2
CASSEAWGANYGYTF
TGTGCCAGCAGTGAAGCGTGGGGGGCTAACTATGGCTACACCTTC
>-|-|TRBV10-3|TRBJ1-1
CAISEPPGASNTEAFF
TGTGCCATCAGTGAGCCCCCTGGGGCCTCGAACACTGAAGCTTTCTTT
>-|-|TRBV5-1|TRBJ1-6
CASSFSEGSNSPLHF
TGCGCCAGCAGCTTCTCTGAGGGAAGTAATTCACCCCTCCACTTT
>-|-|TRBV5-1|TRBJ1-5
CASREGAGNQPQHF
TGCGCCAGCAGGGAAGGGGCCGGCAATCAGCCCCAGCATTTT
>TRBD1|-|TRBV6-5|TRBJ2-4
CASSYAAGGTKNIQYF
TGTGCCAGCAGTTACGCGGCAGGGGGAACCAAAAACATTCAGTACTTC
>-|-|TRBV5-8|TRBJ1-6
CASSLQGYNSPLHF
TGTGCCAGCAGCTTGCAGGGTTATAATTCACCCCTCCACTTT
>TRBD1|-|TRBV25-1|TRBJ1-1
CASSEVGQPGDEAFF
TGTGCCAGCAGTGAAGTGGGACAGCCGGGGGATGAAGCTTTCTTT
>-|-|TRBV14|TRBJ2-1
CASSQNPEFGEQFF
TGTGCCAGCAGCCAAAATCCAGAATTTGGTGAGCAGTTCTTC
>TRBD1|once|TRBV5-5|TRBJ1-6
CASSTGQGYNSPLHF
TGTGCCAGCAGCACGGGACAGGGGTATAATTCACCCCTCCACTTT
>-|-|TRBV5-6|TRBJ2-3
CASSSLRQGGPTDTQYF
TGTGCCAGCAGCTCCCTCCGGCAGGGGGGACCCACAGATACGCAGTATTTT
>TRBD1|many|TRBV9|TRBJ1-1
CASSVVLGTVEVFGNTEAFF
TGTGCCAGCAGCGTAGTATTAGGGACAGTAGAGGTGTTCGGGAACACTGAAGCTTTCTTT
>-|-|TRBV5-4|TRBJ2-2
CASSRSGTNTGELFF
TGTGCCAGCAGCCGCTCCGGGACAAACACCGGGGAGCTGTTTTTT